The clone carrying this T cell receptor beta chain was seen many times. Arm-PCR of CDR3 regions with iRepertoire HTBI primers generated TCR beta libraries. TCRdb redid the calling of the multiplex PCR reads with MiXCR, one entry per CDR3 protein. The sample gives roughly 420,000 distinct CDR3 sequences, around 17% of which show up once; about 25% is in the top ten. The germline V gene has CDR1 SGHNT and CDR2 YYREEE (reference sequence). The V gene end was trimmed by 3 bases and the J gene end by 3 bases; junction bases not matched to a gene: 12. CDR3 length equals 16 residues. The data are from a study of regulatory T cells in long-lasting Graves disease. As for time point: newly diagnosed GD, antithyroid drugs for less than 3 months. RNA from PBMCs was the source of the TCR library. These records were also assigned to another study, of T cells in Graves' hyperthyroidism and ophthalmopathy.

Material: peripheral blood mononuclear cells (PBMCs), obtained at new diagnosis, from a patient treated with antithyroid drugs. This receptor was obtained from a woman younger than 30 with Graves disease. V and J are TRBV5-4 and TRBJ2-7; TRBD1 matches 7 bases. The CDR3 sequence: CASSSTSGTAHYEQYF. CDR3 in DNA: TGTGCCAGCAGCTCAACCAGTGGGACAGCCCACTACGAGCAGTACTTC.